The TCR beta chain under discussion was sequenced for a study of blood T cell repertoires in COVID-19. The repertoire was sequenced with immunoSEQ multiplex PCR; TCRdb's copy has only in-frame clones and lacks some. The table lists tens of thousands of clones, approximately 86% of them singletons. The CDR3 spans 12 residues. V was pared by 2 bases and J by 13 bases, with 4 bases of the junction left unmatched. The germline V gene has CDR1 MNHNS and CDR2 SASEGT. Sequences were obtained from peripheral blood. This TCR was sampled from a woman in her seventies with active COVID-19. This chain uses TRBV6-1 with TRBJ2-1, with 8 bases identical to TRBD2. The CDR3 nucleotides are TGTGCCAGCAGTGAACGGGGGGGCAATCAGTTCTTC. It specifies CASSERGGNQFF.